This paragraph covers one T cell receptor (beta chain) sequence. In terms of age and location, participants ranged from roughly 18 to 90 years and lived in about 25 US areas. Participants had their cohort set by participant-reported clinical history. The data were taken from a study of blood T cell repertoires in COVID-19. Whole-study context: From the United States, Italy and Spain came samples of acute and convalescent COVID-19.

Losses at the gene ends were 0 bases for V and 5 bases for J; bases not matched to a gene: 5. CDR3 length: 17 residues. Germline loops: CDR1 SGHRS, CDR2 YFSETQ. Sequenced by immunoSEQ multiplex PCR; TCRdb stores in-frame clones only, minus some. The repertoire consists of a few hundred thousand clones, with roughly 85% occurring once and the leading ten covering roughly 6.7%. This TCR derives from a woman aged 50 to 60 who had been exposed to COVID-19. The chain carries TRBV5-1 and TRBJ2-3; TRBD2 matches 14 bases. Input material: PBMCs or T cells enriched from blood (not recorded which). DNA of the CDR3: TGCGCCAGCAGCTTGGCCCGGACTAGCGGGGGGAAAGATACGCAGTATTTT. Its translation is CASSLARTSGGKDTQYF.